Reported below is one T cell receptor beta chain. Antigen specificity is unknown. Sequencing was performed with immunoSEQ multiplex PCR; in TCRdb, only in-frame clones are kept and a portion is missing. The data show 350,000 to 500,000 clones, roughly 89% seen once. The record originates from a study of Ad26.COV2.S vaccination and SARS-CoV-2 variants. Study as a whole: Ad26.COV2.S shots went into the muscle once or twice, 56 days apart.

Broader study findings: Spike-specific CD8+ and CD4+ T cell responses reportedly showed substantial breadth after vaccination.

Treatment given: roughly 20 received Ad26.COV2.S at low or high dose, single or two shots; several received placebo; per-sample allocation not given. The samples date from day 63 after the first vaccine or placebo injection. CDR3 length equals 14 residues. With V trimmed by 3 bases and J by 8 bases, 8 bases remained unmatched. Germline values: CDR1 MDHEN, CDR2 SYDVKM. The rearrangement uses TRBV28 and TRBJ1-2, with 8 bases that match TRBD1. Here the sequenced sample was peripheral blood, taken in a trial of Ad26.COV2.S vaccine versus placebo. The sequence was collected from a person aged 18-60 years who received the Ad26.COV2.S COVID-19 vaccine or a placebo. The CDR3 sequence is CASSFRTGPSGYTF. CDR3 sequence (DNA): TGTGCCAGCAGTTTCCGGACAGGGCCCTCGGGCTACACCTTC.